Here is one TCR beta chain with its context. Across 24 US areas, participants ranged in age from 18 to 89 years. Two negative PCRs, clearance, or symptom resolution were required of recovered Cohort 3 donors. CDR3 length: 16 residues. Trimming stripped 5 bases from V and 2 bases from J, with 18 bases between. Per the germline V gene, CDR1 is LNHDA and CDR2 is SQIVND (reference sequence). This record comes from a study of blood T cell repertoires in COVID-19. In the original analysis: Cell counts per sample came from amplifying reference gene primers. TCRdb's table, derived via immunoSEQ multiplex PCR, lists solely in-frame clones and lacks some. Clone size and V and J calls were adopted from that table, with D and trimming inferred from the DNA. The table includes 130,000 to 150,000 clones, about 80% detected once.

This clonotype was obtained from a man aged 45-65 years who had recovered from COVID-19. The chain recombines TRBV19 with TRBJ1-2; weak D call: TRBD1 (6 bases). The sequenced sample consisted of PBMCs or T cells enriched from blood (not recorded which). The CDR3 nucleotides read TGTGCCAGTAGTCCTACGACAGGCCTAAGGAACTATGGCTACACCTTC. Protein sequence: CASSPTTGLRNYGYTF.